This entry lists 10 T cell receptor beta chains sequenced from one sample in a study of T cells after posttransplantation cyclophosphamide. TCRdb's copy holds only in-frame clones and misses some; the assay was immunoSEQ multiplex PCR. The sample lists tens of thousands of clones, 73% occurring once. Input material: memory CD4+ T cells sorted from PBMCs. The receptors shown here come from a woman aged 55-69 years in good health, CMV-negative, and a related stem cell transplant donor.

The chain joins TRBV5-4 to TRBJ1-6; 7 bases are shared with TRBD1. CDR1 and CDR2 from the germline V gene are SGHNT and YYREEE (reference sequence). The CDR3 is made up of 14 amino acids. V lost 5 bases to trimming and J lost 6 bases; unmatched junction nucleotides: 5. The CDR3 is CASRATGSNSPLHF. The CDR3 nucleotides are TGTGCCAGCAGGGCGACAGGGAGTAATTCACCCCTCCACTTT.

The V and J genes are TRBV7-2 and TRBJ2-5, with D perhaps TRBD2 (5 bases). CDR1 and CDR2 from the germline V gene are SGHTA and FQGNSA. The CDR3 length is 18 residues. V was pared by 5 bases and J by 5 bases, with 27 bases between. CDR3: CASSPGLRSGRTKETQYF. CDR3 sequence (DNA): TGTGCCAGCAGCCCGGGCCTAAGGAGCGGAAGAACTAAGGAGACCCAGTACTTC.

V and J are TRBV4-1 and TRBJ2-3; unclear D gene. The V end was cut by 4 bases, the J end by 5 bases, with 16 bases between. The CDR3 contains 15 residues. Germline-derived CDR1 and CDR2 are MGHRA and YSYEKL. The CDR3, as DNA: TGCGCCAGCAGCCGCATAACCCAGCGAAAAGATACGCAGTATTTT. It yields the protein CASSRITQRKDTQYF.

The V and J genes are TRBV6-1 and TRBJ2-7, with D tentatively TRBD2 (5 bases). The CDR3 contains 15 residues. CDR1 and CDR2 (germline): MNHNS, SASEGT. V lost 5 bases, J lost 0 bases, and 14 bases lay in between. The CDR3 is CASSPRGRSSYEQYF. The CDR3 DNA follows: TGTGCCAGCAGTCCCCGAGGGCGGAGCTCCTACGAGCAGTACTTC.

The genes are TRBV1 and TRBJ1-6; the table gives TRBD1 as D, unverified against the DNA. TRBV1 is deemed a pseudogene. CDR3 length equals 16 residues. The CDR3 region has the DNA TGCACCAGCAGCCAAGAGCACAGCTCCTATAATTCACCCCTCCACTTT. This encodes CTSSQEHSSYNSPLHF.

The chain carries TRBV10-3 and TRBJ2-1; the D gene is possibly TRBD2 (6 bases). V lost 5 bases to trimming and J lost 4 bases, with 15 bases between them. This CDR3 region has 15 residues. Germline V gene data show CDR1 as ENHRY and CDR2 as SYGVKD. CDR3 DNA sequence: TGTGCCATCAGTACGTCGGAGGGTCATTACAATGAGCAGTTCTTC. It yields the protein CAISTSEGHYNEQFF.

The chain couples TRBV7-3 to TRBJ2-1; 11 nucleotides line up with TRBD1. Unmatched junction bases numbered 12, after V lost 5 bases and J lost 9 bases. This CDR3 region has 16 residues. Germline CDR1 reads SGHTA; CDR2 reads FQGTGA. In nucleotides, the CDR3 is TGTGCCAGCAGCATTACCGGGACAGGGGGAAGGGCTGAGCAGTTCTTC. Residues: CASSITGTGGRAEQFF.

The J gene is TRBJ1-1, the V gene TRBV6-1; 7 bases map to TRBD1. Germline V gene lookup returns CDR1 MNHNS and CDR2 SASEGT. The J segment lost 4 bases and the V segment lost 4 bases, leaving 3 bases of the junction unmatched. This CDR3 has 13 amino acids. This chain's CDR3 is CASSGGTVTEAFF. Here the CDR3 DNA reads TGTGCCAGCAGTGGAGGGACAGTCACTGAAGCTTTCTTT.

The rearrangement uses TRBV5-6 and TRBJ2-3; 9 bases are a match to TRBD1. CDR3 size: 15 residues. Trimming cost V 5 bases and J 3 bases; bases outside gene matches: 7. Germline V CDR1 and CDR2: SGHDT, YYEEEE. CDR3 sequence reads: CASRKTGGLTDTQYF. The CDR3 nucleotides read TGTGCCAGCAGAAAGACAGGGGGTCTAACAGATACGCAGTATTTT.

V gene TRBV27 combines with J gene TRBJ1-1; tentatively, D is TRBD1 (5 bases). Trimming pared 5 bases from V and 1 base from J, leaving 11 bases between. CDR3 length: 14 residues. Germline CDR1 and CDR2: MNHEY and SMNVEV (reference sequence). The CDR3 protein is CASSTSTENTEAFF. CDR3 DNA: TGTGCCAGCAGTACCTCGACAGAGAACACTGAAGCTTTCTTT.